This passage covers 31 T cell receptor beta chains from one sample sequenced in a study of OX40 agonist ivuxolimab in advanced cancers. Generated by immunoSEQ multiplex PCR, the TCRdb table keeps only in-frame clones and is missing some. The profile shows about 46,000 clones, about 91% of them singletons. The sequencing used CD4+ or CD8+ T cells sorted from blood, collected in a trial of the OX40 agonist ivuxolimab. The receptors were sampled from an adult with an advanced solid tumor such as melanoma, head and neck, liver or kidney cancer.

The chain joins TRBV4-2 to TRBJ2-1; D is possibly TRBD2 (6 bases). Germline V lookup: CDR1 LGHNA, CDR2 YNFKEQ. V was shortened by 0 bases and J by 3 bases, with 15 bases between the two germline ends. The length of the CDR3 is 17 residues. CDR3 bases: TGTGCCAGCAGCCAAGAGGAAACTAGCTTTAACTACAATGAGCAGTTCTTC. Translation gives CASSQEETSFNYNEQFF.

This clone was recorded a few times. The gene calls are TRBV12-5 and TRBJ2-1; D remains ambiguous. V shed 5 bases and J shed 0 bases, with 8 bases lying between them. The germline V gene encodes CDR1 LGHNT and CDR2 FRNRAP. This CDR3 is built from 14 residues. CDR3 sequence: CASGIWGSYNEQFF. CDR3 coding DNA: TGTGCTAGTGGTATATGGGGCTCCTACAATGAGCAGTTCTTC. Full variable domain (rest looked up from reference TRBV12-5 and TRBJ2-1): DARVTQTPRHKVTEMGQEVTMRCQPILGHNTVFWYRQTMMQGLELLAYFRNRAPLDDSGMPKDRFSAEMPDATLATLKIQPSEPRDSAVYFCASGIWGSYNEQFFGPGTRLTVL.

In this sample, this clone turned up once. This chain connects TRBV5-1 to TRBJ2-7; 10 nucleotides agree with TRBD1. The CDR3 is made up of 14 amino acids. Unmatched junction bases numbered 2, after V lost 0 bases and J lost 5 bases. Germline V CDR1 and CDR2: SGHRS, YFSETQ. In DNA form, the CDR3 reads TGCGCCAGCAGCTTGGGACAGGGGGCTAACGAGCAGTACGTC. It encodes CASSLGQGANEQYV.

This clone was observed a single time. This sequence joins TRBV10-3 and TRBJ2-7, with 7 bases that match TRBD1. The CDR3 has 12 residues. Germline V gene lookup returns CDR1 ENHRY and CDR2 SYGVKD. Trimming at V came to 6 bases and at J to 6 bases, leaving 5 bases not matched to a gene. The CDR3 DNA is TGTGCCATCAGCACAGGGGACCTCGAGCAGTACTTC. Its translation: CAISTGDLEQYF.

The chain combines TRBV7-9 with TRBJ2-1, with D possibly being TRBD2 (6 bases). Germline V gene data show CDR1 as SEHNR and CDR2 as FQNEAQ (reference sequence). The V end was cut by 5 bases, the J end by 1 base, with 12 bases between. The CDR3 runs to 15 residues. CDR3 in DNA: TGTGCCAGCAGCCTCCTGGGGGGATCCTACAATGAGCAGTTCTTC. The encoded protein is CASSLLGGSYNEQFF.

The rearrangement links TRBV7-9 to TRBJ1-3; D is ambiguous. Germline V gene lookup returns CDR1 SEHNR and CDR2 FQNEAQ (reference sequence). This CDR3 region has 16 residues. V was clipped by 5 bases and J by 0 bases, with 14 bases between them. CDR3 DNA sequence: TGTGCCAGCAGCCCCGAACTCGAGAGCTCTGGAAACACCATATATTTT. It encodes CASSPELESSGNTIYF.

The chain joins TRBV25-1 to TRBJ2-5, with 7 positions matching TRBD1. The CDR3 extends over 18 amino acids. Germline CDR1 and CDR2: MGHDK and SYGVNS. V shed 4 bases and J 5 bases; nucleotides not matched to a gene: 19. In DNA form, the CDR3 reads TGTGCCAGCAGTGGCCCGGGGCAGGGGGTCGGATCACAGGAGACCCAGTACTTC. Translated, it gives CASSGPGQGVGSQETQYF.

The V and J genes are TRBV9 and TRBJ2-1; D may be TRBD2 (6 bases). Germline V gives CDR1 SGDLS, CDR2 YYNGEE. The CDR3 is 12 amino acids. Trimming stripped 3 bases from V and 7 bases from J, with 8 bases between. The CDR3 DNA follows: TGTGCCAGCAGCGCCGGGGGTAATGAGCAGTTCTTC. Protein: CASSAGGNEQFF.

The chain is built from TRBV9 and TRBJ1-2; TRBD1 is a possible D gene (5 bases). CDR3 size: 14 residues. Germline V CDR1 and CDR2: SGDLS, YYNGEE. Trimming took off 3 bases at V and 2 bases at J, with 11 bases between the two ends. The CDR3 reads CASSAGTVNYGYTF. The CDR3 nucleotides read TGTGCCAGCAGCGCCGGGACGGTGAACTATGGCTACACCTTC.

The chain employs TRBV4-3 and TRBJ1-1; no clear D gene. Germline assignment: CDR1 LGHNA and CDR2 YSLEER. The CDR3 covers 17 residues. Trimming left V 3 bases short and J 4 bases short, with 21 bases between. CDR3 coding DNA: TGCGCCAGCAGCCACTCCGGGGAGTACACCACAACCACTGAAGCTTTCTTT. Translating gives CASSHSGEYTTTTEAFF.

The J gene is TRBJ1-2, the V gene TRBV19; D is possibly TRBD1 (6 bases). The CDR3 has 13 amino acids. The germline gives CDR1 LNHDA, CDR2 SQIVND (reference sequence). The V end was cut by 1 base, the J end by 5 bases, with 8 bases between. CDR3 bases: TGTGCCAGTAGTATAGGGACAGCTTATGGCTACACCTTC. It encodes CASSIGTAYGYTF.

This chain connects TRBV2 to TRBJ2-2; 8 nucleotides agree with TRBD1. CDR3 length: 15 amino acids. CDR1 SNHLY and CDR2 FYNNEI come from the germline V gene. V lost 6 bases, J lost 4 bases, and 7 bases stayed unmatched. CDR3 bases: TGTGCCAGCAGCGGGGACAGGACAGCCACCGGGGAGCTGTTTTTT. Translation: CASSGDRTATGELFF.

The chain combines TRBV30 with TRBJ1-2, with D maybe TRBD1 (6 bases). CDR1 and CDR2 from the germline V gene are GTSNPN and SVGIG (reference sequence). Trimming left V 0 bases short and J 4 bases short, with 15 bases between. The CDR3 extends over 15 amino acids. The CDR3 sequence is CAWSVFRGRSYGYTF. Here the CDR3 DNA reads TGTGCCTGGAGTGTATTTCGGGGGCGTAGCTATGGCTACACCTTC.

The V gene is TRBV19, the J gene TRBJ2-7; 12 nucleotides match TRBD2. V lost 5 bases, J lost 1 base, and 0 bases stayed unmatched. This CDR3 contains 14 residues. Germline CDR1 and CDR2: LNHDA and SQIVND (reference sequence). The CDR3: CASSLAGGSYEQYF. CDR3 nucleotides: TGTGCCAGTAGTCTAGCGGGAGGGTCCTACGAGCAGTACTTC.

This chain uses TRBV5-6 with TRBJ2-7; no reliable D call. Germline CDR1 SGHDT, CDR2 YYEEEE. V lost 0 bases to trimming and J lost 4 bases, with 11 bases between them. There are 14 residues in the CDR3. The CDR3 DNA sequence: TGTGCCAGCAGCTTGGAGATAGGTGGGTACGAGCAGTACTTC. It yields the protein CASSLEIGGYEQYF.

This clone showed up just once. The gene calls are TRBV2 and TRBJ2-3; no reliable D call. The CDR3 contains 14 residues. V gave up 0 bases and J gave up 7 bases, with 11 bases separating them. Germline assignment: CDR1 SNHLY and CDR2 FYNNEI. The CDR3 reads CASSEADSRHTQYF. Here the CDR3 DNA reads TGTGCCAGCAGTGAAGCTGATAGCAGGCATACGCAGTATTTT.

The CDR3 loop reads CASSFFRDSGNTIYF. Written as DNA, the CDR3 is TGTGCCAGCAGCTTTTTCAGGGACTCTGGAAACACCATATATTTT. The chain employs TRBV5-6 and TRBJ1-3; TRBD1 might be the D (5 bases). The CDR3 covers 15 residues. From germline, CDR1 is SGHDT and CDR2 YYEEEE. Deletions cut 2 bases from V and 0 bases from J, with 9 bases between.

V usage is TRBV19 and J usage is TRBJ1-1; 7 bases agree with TRBD1. Germline V gene lookup returns CDR1 LNHDA and CDR2 SQIVND (reference sequence). The CDR3 length is 16 residues. The trim removed 6 bases at V and 0 bases at J, leaving 10 bases unmatched. The CDR3 coding sequence is TGTGCCAGTAGCCCGGGACAGATCATCCTGAACACTGAAGCTTTCTTT. This gives the protein CASSPGQIILNTEAFF.

In its sample, this clone was seen once. V usage is TRBV9 and J usage is TRBJ2-3; TRBD1 matches 8 bases. The CDR3 covers 16 residues. Germline V gene lookup returns CDR1 SGDLS and CDR2 YYNGEE. Unmatched junction bases numbered 9, after V lost 3 bases and J lost 3 bases. Written as DNA, the CDR3 is TGTGCCAGCAGCGGCGTCTCAGGGGGCTGGACAGATACGCAGTATTTT. Translated: CASSGVSGGWTDTQYF. The full variable domain, in which reference TRBV9 and TRBJ2-3 provide the parts outside the CDR3, is DSGVTQTPKHLITATGQRVTLRCSPRSGDLSVYWYQQSLDQGLQFLIQYYNGEERAKGNILERFSAQQFPDLHSELNLSSLELGDSALYFCASSGVSGGWTDTQYFGPGTRLTVL.

This chain connects TRBV4-1 to TRBJ1-1, with a possible D match to TRBD1 (6 bases). Germline CDR1 MGHRA, CDR2 YSYEKL. The CDR3 runs to 15 residues. V was cut by 4 bases and J by 1 base, with 13 bases left in between. DNA for the CDR3: TGCGCCAGCAGCCTCGTTCAAGGGGGGAACACTGAAGCTTTCTTT. Translated, it gives CASSLVQGGNTEAFF.

V usage is TRBV15 and J usage is TRBJ2-1; 9 nucleotides align to TRBD1. Per germline, CDR1 LNHNV and CDR2 YYDKDF (reference sequence). Trimming removed 3 bases from V and 14 bases from J; junction bases left unmatched: 5. The CDR3 loop spans 12 amino acids. The CDR3 region has the DNA TGTGCCACCAGCAGCGACCGGGACAGGGAGTTCTTC. It encodes CATSSDRDREFF.

This clone was recorded only once. V and J are TRBV6-5 and TRBJ2-1; D uncertain. Trimming left V 0 bases short and J 7 bases short, with 7 bases between. This CDR3 region has 13 residues. Per the germline V gene, CDR1 is MNHEY and CDR2 is SVGAGI. This CDR3 reads CASSYSGRNEQFF. DNA for the CDR3: TGTGCCAGCAGTTACTCGGGCAGGAATGAGCAGTTCTTC.

This chain uses TRBV14 with TRBJ1-6; D might be TRBD1 (6 bases). The length of the CDR3 is 19 residues. CDR1 and CDR2 from the germline V gene are SGHDN and FVKESK. V was shortened by 3 bases and J by 0 bases, with 18 bases between the two germline ends. The CDR3 bases are TGTGCCAGCAGCCAGGGACCGACAGGCCCGAGCTCCTATAATTCACCCCTCCACTTT. It codes for CASSQGPTGPSSYNSPLHF.

This clone has just one count. The chain carries TRBV28 and TRBJ2-5; no firm D call. The CDR3 has 13 amino acids. Germline-derived CDR1 and CDR2 are MDHEN and SYDVKM. V shed 7 bases and J shed 0 bases, with 9 bases lying between them. CDR3 in DNA: TGTGCCAGCAACACAGAGTACCAAGAGACCCAGTACTTC. Translation: CASNTEYQETQYF.

V gene TRBV6-6 combines with J gene TRBJ2-2; the D is unclear. Deletions cut 8 bases from V and 0 bases from J, with 1 base between. CDR1 and CDR2 from the germline V gene are MNHNY and SVGAGI (reference sequence). The CDR3 runs to 11 residues. The CDR3 loop is CASSNTGELFF. The CDR3 DNA follows: TGTGCCAGCTCGAACACCGGGGAGCTGTTTTTT.

This chain links TRBV28 with TRBJ2-5; perhaps TRBD1 as D (5 bases). Per germline, CDR1 MDHEN and CDR2 SYDVKM. Trimming pared 5 bases from V and 0 bases from J, leaving 16 bases between. The CDR3 extends over 16 amino acids. The CDR3 spells CASSTLAGSDQETQYF. The CDR3 bases are TGTGCCAGCAGTACGTTGGCAGGGTCGGACCAAGAGACCCAGTACTTC.

The chain has TRBV6-5 and TRBJ2-7; 8 nucleotides line up with TRBD1. The CDR3 contains 14 residues. Trimming cost V 2 bases and J 3 bases; bases outside gene matches: 3. Germline V gene sequence: CDR1 MNHEY, CDR2 SVGAGI. DNA for the CDR3: TGTGCCAGCAGTTACGCAGGGGGCGGCTACGAGCAGTACTTC. Protein product: CASSYAGGGYEQYF.

The chain links TRBV19 to TRBJ2-7; D possibly corresponds to TRBD2 (5 bases). V lost 3 bases to trimming and J lost 4 bases, with 13 bases between them. The CDR3 contains 14 residues. The V gene's germline CDR1 is LNHDA and CDR2 SQIVND (reference sequence). The CDR3 spells CASSISYGLYEQYV. The CDR3 region has the DNA TGTGCCAGTAGTATTAGTTACGGACTTTACGAGCAGTACGTC.

The chain uses TRBV20-1 and TRBJ2-7, with unresolved D. Trimming cost V 8 bases and J 3 bases, with 8 bases left between them. This CDR3 is 10 amino acids long. The germline V gene has CDR1 DFQATT and CDR2 SNEGSKA (reference sequence). The CDR3 sequence: CSSQSYEQYF. The CDR3 nucleotides read TGCAGTAGTCAGAGCTACGAGCAGTACTTC.

This clone has only one observation. This chain connects TRBV9 to TRBJ2-1; the D gene is possibly TRBD2 (5 bases). The CDR3 length is 15 residues. The V end lost 0 bases, the J end lost 8 bases, and 15 bases lay between the germline ends. Germline CDR1 is SGDLS and CDR2 is YYNGEE. The CDR3 coding sequence is TGTGCCAGCAGCGTAGGGCGGGCATTCTGGGATGAGCAGTTCTTC. Translating it yields CASSVGRAFWDEQFF.

The rearrangement joins TRBV5-6 to TRBJ2-3; D is possibly TRBD2 (5 bases). In germline, CDR1 is SGHDT, CDR2 YYEEEE. The CDR3 has 11 amino acids. CDR3 in DNA: TGTGGGAGCGGTGTCACAGATACGCAGTATTTT. This encodes CGSGVTDTQYF.